The 17 T cell receptor beta chains reported below all come from one sample, sequenced in a study of blood T cell repertoires in COVID-19. Here immunoSEQ multiplex PCR was the method, and the copy in TCRdb shows in-frame clones only, minus some. Counted here are approximately 45,000 clones, about 85% occurring once; the ten biggest clones make up 5% to 6%. The sample comprised peripheral blood. These receptors came from a man aged 35-49 years with active COVID-19.

The chain employs TRBV25-1 and TRBJ2-2; D might be TRBD1 (6 bases). Germline CDR1 and CDR2: MGHDK and SYGVNS. The CDR3 consists of 15 residues. Trimming shortened V by 8 bases and J by 1 base, and 14 bases separated the two germline ends. In nucleotides, the CDR3 is TGTGCCAGCGGGACCCTGACAGGGAACACCGGGGAGCTGTTTTTT. Translation: CASGTLTGNTGELFF.

The J gene is TRBJ2-7, the V gene TRBV30; TRBD2 matches at 8 bases. Looked up from germline, CDR1 is GTSNPN and CDR2 is SVGIG (reference sequence). The CDR3 contains 13 residues. V trimming: 5 bases; J trimming: 2 bases; junction bases outside the gene matches: 5. Here the CDR3 DNA reads TGTGCCTGGGTACTACTAGCGGCCTACGAGCAGTACTTC. This translates into CAWVLLAAYEQYF.

The chain recombines TRBV14 with TRBJ1-1; possible D gene TRBD1, 6 bases. CDR1 is SGHDN and CDR2 is FVKESK in the germline V gene. The length of the CDR3 is 14 residues. Trimming took 2 bases from V and 7 from J, leaving 14 bases between them. Here the CDR3 reads CASSQWGGSHEAFF. CDR3 coding DNA: TGTGCCAGCAGCCAATGGGGGGGCTCCCATGAAGCTTTCTTT.

DNA for the CDR3: TGCAGCGTGCTAACCTTAGCCAAAAACATTCAGTACTTC. Amino acids: CSVLTLAKNIQYF. The gene calls are TRBV29-1 and TRBJ2-4; the D is unclear. V was pared by 6 bases and J by 0 bases, with 9 bases between. In germline, CDR1 is SQVTM, CDR2 ANQGSEA. The CDR3 loop spans 13 amino acids. Full variable domain (rest looked up from reference TRBV29-1 and TRBJ2-4): SAVISQKPSRDICQRGTSLTIQCQVDSQVTMMFWYRQQPGQSLTLIATANQGSEATYESGFVIDKFPISRPNLTFSTLTVSNMSPEDSSIYLCSVLTLAKNIQYFGAGTRLSVL.

The V call is TRBV2, the J call TRBJ2-1; 12 nucleotides agree with TRBD2. The CDR3 sequence is 16 residues long. V gave up 6 bases and J gave up 10 bases; unmatched junction bases: 13. Germline loops: CDR1 SNHLY, CDR2 FYNNEI. The CDR3 sequence is CASSKTTSGSPREQFF. The DNA of the CDR3 is TGTGCCAGCAGCAAGACGACTAGCGGGAGCCCCCGAGAGCAGTTCTTC.

The chain has TRBV15 and TRBJ2-7; possible D gene TRBD2, 6 bases. V was cut by 8 bases and J by 4 bases, with 15 bases left in between. This CDR3 has 13 residues. Germline CDR1 is LNHNV and CDR2 is YYDKDF (reference sequence). CDR3 protein: CATRPSESYEQYF. DNA of the CDR3: TGTGCCACCCGGCCTAGCGAGAGTTACGAGCAGTACTTC.

The chain uses TRBV5-6 and TRBJ1-4; D might be TRBD1 (6 bases). Germline V CDR1 and CDR2: SGHDT, YYEEEE. V lost 2 bases to trimming and J lost 8 bases, with 19 bases between them. The CDR3 is 16 residues long. CDR3 sequence (DNA): TGTGCCAGCAGCTTCGGGGAATTTTCGAGGGGGGAAAAACTGTTTTTT. Amino acid sequence: CASSFGEFSRGEKLFF.

This clone has just a few counts. The chain joins TRBV11-2 to TRBJ1-2; no clear D gene. CDR1 SGHAT and CDR2 FQNNGV come from the germline V gene. Trimming shortened V by 4 bases and J by 2 bases, and 8 bases separated the two germline ends. The CDR3 extends over 13 amino acids. The CDR3 loop reads CASSSDLNYGYTF. Here the CDR3 DNA reads TGTGCCAGCAGCTCGGACTTAAACTATGGCTACACCTTC.

The rearrangement links TRBV5-1 to TRBJ1-6; weak D call: TRBD1 (5 bases). The CDR3 spans 14 residues. Trimming removed 6 bases from V and 8 bases from J, with 15 bases in between. Germline V gives CDR1 SGHRS, CDR2 YFSETQ. CDR3 nucleotides: TGCGCCAGCAACTCAGGGATGGGTTATTCACCCCTCCACTTT. Translating it yields CASNSGMGYSPLHF.

The chain links TRBV27 to TRBJ1-2; 7 bases map to TRBD1. Unmatched junction bases numbered 12, after V lost 6 bases and J lost 8 bases. The germline V gene encodes CDR1 MNHEY and CDR2 SMNVEV (reference sequence). This CDR3 has 14 amino acids. CDR3 region: CASSQQGWLGGYTF. CDR3 DNA sequence: TGTGCCAGCAGCCAACAGGGGTGGCTGGGGGGCTACACCTTC.

The chain combines TRBV18 with TRBJ2-1, with TRBD1 identical over 9 bases. Per germline, CDR1 KGHSH and CDR2 LQKENI. Trimming removed 0 bases from V and 0 bases from J; junction bases left unmatched: 12. This CDR3 region has 20 residues. The CDR3, as DNA: TGTGCCAGCTCACCACCCTCGGGACAGGGACGACCCAGCTCCTACAATGAGCAGTTCTTC. This translates into CASSPPSGQGRPSSYNEQFF.

The rearrangement uses TRBV7-3 and TRBJ2-1; the D gene is possibly TRBD2 (6 bases). The germline V gene encodes CDR1 SGHTA and CDR2 FQGTGA. The CDR3 consists of 15 residues. Deletions cut 7 bases from V and 8 bases from J, with 21 bases between. The DNA for the CDR3 is TGTGCCAGCACCCCCCCGGAGGGAGAGATAGATGAGCAGTTCTTC. Its translation is CASTPPEGEIDEQFF.

J is TRBJ2-1 and V is TRBV7-3, with 8 bases matching TRBD1. Germline trimming cut 3 bases from V and 4 bases from J; bases unmatched to any gene: 5. The CDR3 is 15 amino acids. Germline CDR1 SGHTA, CDR2 FQGTGA. CDR3 sequence: CASSFGQGQYNEQFF. CDR3 nucleotides: TGTGCCAGCAGCTTTGGACAGGGACAATACAATGAGCAGTTCTTC.

There are a few counts of this clone. The gene calls are TRBV18 and TRBJ2-5, with D perhaps TRBD1 (5 bases). This CDR3 has 16 amino acids. The V gene's germline CDR1 is KGHSH and CDR2 LQKENI. V was shortened by 6 bases and J by 4 bases, with 21 bases between the two germline ends. The CDR3 reads CASSTSNYRQGETQYF. In DNA form, the CDR3 reads TGTGCCAGCTCTACCAGTAACTACCGTCAGGGAGAGACCCAGTACTTC.

The CDR3 spells CASSEEARETQYF. The CDR3 DNA reads as TGTGCCAGCAGCGAGGAGGCCCGGGAGACCCAGTACTTC. V usage is TRBV11-2 and J usage is TRBJ2-5; D perhaps matches TRBD2 (5 bases). The V end lost 5 bases, the J end lost 5 bases, and 12 bases lay between the germline ends. The length of the CDR3 is 13 residues. Germline lookup yields CDR1 SGHAT and CDR2 FQNNGV.

The chain uses TRBV28 and TRBJ2-7; 8 nucleotides line up with TRBD1. Germline V gene sequence: CDR1 MDHEN, CDR2 SYDVKM. The ends lost 5 bases at V and 6 bases at J; junction bases unmatched: 15. This CDR3 spans 16 amino acids. CDR3 residues: CASSPSRGRGYGEQYF. The CDR3 bases are TGTGCCAGCAGTCCGTCCAGGGGGCGAGGATATGGCGAGCAGTACTTC.

This chain connects TRBV9 to TRBJ1-2; D is unresolved. Trimming removed 0 bases from V and 3 bases from J, with 15 bases in between. Germline CDR1 and CDR2: SGDLS and YYNGEE. The CDR3 loop spans 16 amino acids. CDR3 amino acids: CASSVAPPGSDYGYTF. The CDR3 nucleotides are TGTGCCAGCAGCGTAGCTCCACCGGGATCGGACTATGGCTACACCTTC.